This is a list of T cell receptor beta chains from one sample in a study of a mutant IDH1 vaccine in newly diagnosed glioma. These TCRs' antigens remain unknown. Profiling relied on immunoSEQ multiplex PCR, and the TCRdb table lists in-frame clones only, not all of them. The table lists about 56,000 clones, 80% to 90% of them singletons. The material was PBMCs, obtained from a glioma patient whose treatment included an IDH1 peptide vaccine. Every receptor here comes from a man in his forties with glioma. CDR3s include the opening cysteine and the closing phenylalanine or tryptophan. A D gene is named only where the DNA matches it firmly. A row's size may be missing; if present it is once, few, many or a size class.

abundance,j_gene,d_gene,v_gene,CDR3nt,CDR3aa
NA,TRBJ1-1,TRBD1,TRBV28,TGTGCCAGCACGGGGGCAGGGGGAGGGGACACTGAAGCTTTCTTT,CASTGAGGGDTEAFF
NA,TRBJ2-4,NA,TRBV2,TGTGCCAGCAGGGTGACAGTAGCCAAAAACATTCAGTACTTC,CASRVTVAKNIQYF
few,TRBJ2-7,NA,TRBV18,TGTGCCAGCTCAAGCGTGAGCTCCTACGAGCAGTACTTC,CASSSVSSYEQYF
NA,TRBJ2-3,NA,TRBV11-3,TGTGCCAGCAGCGTGGGACTTTTTACGCAGTATTTT,CASSVGLFTQYF
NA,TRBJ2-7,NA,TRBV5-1,TGCGCCAGCAAATCGAGGGACAAGTCCTACGAGCAGTACTTC,CASKSRDKSYEQYF
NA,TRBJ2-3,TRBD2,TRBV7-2,TGTGCCAGCAGCTTAGGTCCGGGGCGGGGGGATGGAGATACGCAGTATTTT,CASSLGPGRGDGDTQYF
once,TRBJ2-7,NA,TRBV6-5,TGTGCCAGCAGTTACTCGATGAGAGGGGGGTTGGGCGAGCAGTACTTC,CASSYSMRGGLGEQYF
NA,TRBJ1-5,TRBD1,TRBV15,TGTGCCACCAGCAGGCCGACAGGGGGCGGTCAGCCCCAGCATTTT,CATSRPTGGGQPQHF
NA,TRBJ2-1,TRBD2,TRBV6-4,TGTGCCAGCGCGATAGCGGGAAACAATGAGCAGTTCTTC,CASAIAGNNEQFF
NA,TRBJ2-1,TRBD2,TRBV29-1,TGCAGCGTTCCCGGGACTAGCGGGACCAATGAGCAGTTCTTC,CSVPGTSGTNEQFF
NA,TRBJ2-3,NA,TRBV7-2,TGTGCCAGCAGCTTAGCGCCGGGAATTAGCACAGATACGCAGTATTTT,CASSLAPGISTDTQYF
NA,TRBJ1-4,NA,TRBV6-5,TGTGCCAGCAGTGTTCGAGCGGGAGTTGGGGAAAAACTGTTTTTT,CASSVRAGVGEKLFF
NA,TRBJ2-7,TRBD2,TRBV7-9,TGTGCCAGCAGCCCCCCGGGACTAGCGCCAACCGTCTCCTACGAGCAGTACTTC,CASSPPGLAPTVSYEQYF
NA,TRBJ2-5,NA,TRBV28,TGTGCCAGCAGTTTGGAGGTGACAGGCCAAGAGACCCAGTACTTC,CASSLEVTGQETQYF
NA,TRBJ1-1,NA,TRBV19,TGTGCCAGTAGTATACAGGCCACTGAAGCTTTCTTT,CASSIQATEAFF
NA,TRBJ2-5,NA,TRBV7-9,TGTGCCAGCAGCTTTGTCCCCAAGGAGACCCAGTACTTC,CASSFVPKETQYF
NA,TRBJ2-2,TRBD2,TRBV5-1,TGCGCCAGCAGCTTGTGGCTAGCGGGAGGTCCCACCGGGGAGCTGTTTTTT,CASSLWLAGGPTGELFF
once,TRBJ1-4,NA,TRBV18,TGTGCCAGCTCAAGCCGGGACACGGAGGTGTTGACACTGTTTTTT,CASSSRDTEVLTLFF
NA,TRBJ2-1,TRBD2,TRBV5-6,TGTGCCAGCAGCTTAAAACTAGCGGACTACAATGAGCAGTTCTTC,CASSLKLADYNEQFF
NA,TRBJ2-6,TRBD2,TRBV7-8,TGTGCCAGCAGCCTCCCCGGACTAGACCTCTCTGGGGCCAACGTCCTGACTTTC,CASSLPGLDLSGANVLTF
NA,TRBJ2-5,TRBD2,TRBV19,TGTGCCAGTAGTATAGAGGTGAGGCTAGCGGGAGTGGAGACCCAGTACTTC,CASSIEVRLAGVETQYF
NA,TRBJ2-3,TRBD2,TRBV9,TGTGCCAGCAGCGTTTCTAGCGGGGGATATAGCACAGATACGCAGTATTTT,CASSVSSGGYSTDTQYF
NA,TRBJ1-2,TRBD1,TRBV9,TGTGCCAGCAGCGTAAATATCGGGACAGGGGCTAACTATGGCTACACCTTC,CASSVNIGTGANYGYTF
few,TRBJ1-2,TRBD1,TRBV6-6,TGTGCCAGCAGTCGACCGGGACAGGGGTTCTTTGGCTACACCTTC,CASSRPGQGFFGYTF
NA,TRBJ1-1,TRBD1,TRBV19,TGTGCCAGTAGCGACAGGGGCCGGACTGAAGCTTTCTTT,CASSDRGRTEAFF
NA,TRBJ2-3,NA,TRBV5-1,TGCGCCAGCAGCATGGAAAGCGGCCCTAGCACAGATACGCAGTATTTT,CASSMESGPSTDTQYF
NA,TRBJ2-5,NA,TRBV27,TGTGCCAGCAGTTTATCGGTCGGGAGTAGAAAGACCCAGTACTTC,CASSLSVGSRKTQYF
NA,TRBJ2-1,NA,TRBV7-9,TGTGCCAGCAGCTCACCCGTAGAGGGGAGCTCCTACAATGAGCAGTTCTTC,CASSSPVEGSSYNEQFF
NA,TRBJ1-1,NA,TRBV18,TGTGCCAGCTCTCGACAGCCTGTGAACACTGAAGCTTTCTTT,CASSRQPVNTEAFF
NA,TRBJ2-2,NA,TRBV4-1,TGCGCCAGCAGCCGGACACCTCACACCGGGGAGCTGTTTTTT,CASSRTPHTGELFF
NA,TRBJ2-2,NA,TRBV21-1,TGTGCCAGCAGCGGACGGGCGGGTTGGCGCACCGGGGAGCTGTTTTTT,CASSGRAGWRTGELFF
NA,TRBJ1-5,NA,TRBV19,TGTGCCAGTAGGCTGGGCACCCGAGAGCCCCAGCATTTT,CASRLGTREPQHF
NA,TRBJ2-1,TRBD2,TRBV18,TGTGCCAGCTCACCACCGGTTGGGGCTAGCGGGAGTAGCTCCTACAATGAGCAGTTCTTC,CASSPPVGASGSSSYNEQFF
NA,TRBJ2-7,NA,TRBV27,TGTGCCAGCAACGAAATTAGAGGTGGGCAGGCCTCCTACGAGCAGTACTTC,CASNEIRGGQASYEQYF
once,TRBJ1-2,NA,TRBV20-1,TGCAGTGCTAGTTCGGACTATGGCTACACCTTC,CSASSDYGYTF
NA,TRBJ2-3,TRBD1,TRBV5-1,TGCGCCAGCAGCCCGGGACAGACAGATACGCAGTATTTT,CASSPGQTDTQYF
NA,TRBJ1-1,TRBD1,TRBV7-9,TGTGCCAGCAGCTCATGGGACAGTTCGGACACTGAAGCTTTCTTT,CASSSWDSSDTEAFF
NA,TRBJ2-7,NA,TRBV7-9,TGTGCCAGCAGCTTAGCTGGTAGCGGAGTGCACGAGCAGTACTTC,CASSLAGSGVHEQYF
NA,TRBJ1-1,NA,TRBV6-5,TGTGCCAGCTCCCCACGGGGTTCGGGGAACACTGAAGCTTTCTTT,CASSPRGSGNTEAFF
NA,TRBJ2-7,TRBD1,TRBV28,TGTGCCAGCAGTTGGACAGGGGTCTACAACGAGCAGTACTTC,CASSWTGVYNEQYF
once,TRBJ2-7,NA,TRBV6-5,TGTGCCAGCGGGCCTGACAGGACCAGCTCCTACGAGCAGTACTTC,CASGPDRTSSYEQYF
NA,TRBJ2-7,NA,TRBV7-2,TGTGCCAGCAGCCCCGGACGAGGACCTTTAGAGCAGTACTTC,CASSPGRGPLEQYF
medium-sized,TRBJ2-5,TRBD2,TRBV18,TGTGCCAGCTCACCGGCTAGCGGGAAAGAGACCCAGTACTTC,CASSPASGKETQYF
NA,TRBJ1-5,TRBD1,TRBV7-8,TGTGCCAGCAGTTCCGGGACAGCGCTTCATAGCAATCAGCCCCAGCATTTT,CASSSGTALHSNQPQHF
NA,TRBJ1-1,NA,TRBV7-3,TGTGCCAGCAGCTCAGACAGGAACACTGAAGCTTTCTTT,CASSSDRNTEAFF
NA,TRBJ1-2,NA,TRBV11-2,TGTGCCAGCAGCTCGCCCTCAGGGACCTATGGCTACACCTTC,CASSSPSGTYGYTF
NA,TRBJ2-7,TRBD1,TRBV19,TGTGCCAGTAGTAGACAGGGGGCTTCGGCCTACGAGCAGTACTTC,CASSRQGASAYEQYF
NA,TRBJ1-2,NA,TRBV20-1,TGCAGTGCTAGTGGCGACAGATACTACACCTTC,CSASGDRYYTF
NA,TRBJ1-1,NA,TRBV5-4,TGTGCCAGCAGCTTAAACTGGAAAGATGAAGCTTTCTTT,CASSLNWKDEAFF
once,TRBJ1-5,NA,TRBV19,TGTGCCAGTAGTTACAGCGCCGATCAGCCCCAGCATTTT,CASSYSADQPQHF
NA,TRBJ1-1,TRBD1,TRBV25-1,TGTGCCAGCAGTGATCGGACAGGGGAAGCTTTCTTT,CASSDRTGEAFF
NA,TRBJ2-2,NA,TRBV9,TGTGCCAGCAGCTCCAGGGGTAGGACCGGGGAGCTGTTTTTT,CASSSRGRTGELFF